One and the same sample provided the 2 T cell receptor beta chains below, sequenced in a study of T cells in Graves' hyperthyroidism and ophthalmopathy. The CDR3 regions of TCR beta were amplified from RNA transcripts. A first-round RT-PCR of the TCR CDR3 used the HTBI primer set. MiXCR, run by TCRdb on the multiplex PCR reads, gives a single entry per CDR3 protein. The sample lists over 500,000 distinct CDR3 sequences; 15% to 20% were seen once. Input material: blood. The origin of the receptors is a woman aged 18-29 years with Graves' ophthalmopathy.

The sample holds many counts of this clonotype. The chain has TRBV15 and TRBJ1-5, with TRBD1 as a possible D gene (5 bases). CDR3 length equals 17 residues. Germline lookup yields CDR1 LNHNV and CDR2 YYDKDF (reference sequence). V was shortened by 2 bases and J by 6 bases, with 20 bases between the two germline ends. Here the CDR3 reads CATSRPSGGPGSQPQHF. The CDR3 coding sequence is TGTGCCACCAGCAGACCCTCGGGGGGTCCAGGGAGTCAGCCCCAGCATTTT.

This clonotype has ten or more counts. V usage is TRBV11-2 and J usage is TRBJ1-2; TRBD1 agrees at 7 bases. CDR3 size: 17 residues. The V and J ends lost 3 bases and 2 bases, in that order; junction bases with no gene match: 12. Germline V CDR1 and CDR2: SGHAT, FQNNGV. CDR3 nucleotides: TGTGCCAGCAGCTTTGGGATTACTTGGACAGGCAACTATGGCTACACCTTC. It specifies CASSFGITWTGNYGYTF. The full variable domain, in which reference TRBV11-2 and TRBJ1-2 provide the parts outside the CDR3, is EAGVAQSPRYKIIEKRQSVAFWCNPISGHATLYWYQQILGQGPKLLIQFQNNGVVDDSQLPKDRFSAERLKGVDSTLKIQPAKLEDSAVYLCASSFGITWTGNYGYTFGSGTRLTVV.